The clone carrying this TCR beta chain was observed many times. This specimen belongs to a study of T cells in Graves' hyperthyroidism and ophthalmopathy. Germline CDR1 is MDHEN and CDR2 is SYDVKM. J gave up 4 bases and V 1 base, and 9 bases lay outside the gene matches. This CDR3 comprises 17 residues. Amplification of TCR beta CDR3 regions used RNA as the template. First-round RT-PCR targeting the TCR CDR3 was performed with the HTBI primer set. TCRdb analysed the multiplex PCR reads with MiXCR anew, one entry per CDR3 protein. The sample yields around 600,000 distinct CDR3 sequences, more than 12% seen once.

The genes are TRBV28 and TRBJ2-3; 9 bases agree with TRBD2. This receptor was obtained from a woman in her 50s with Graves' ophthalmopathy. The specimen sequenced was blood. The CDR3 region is CASSLFVAGATADTQYF. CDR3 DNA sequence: TGTGCCAGCAGTTTATTCGTAGCGGGAGCGACGGCAGATACGCAGTATTTT.